This T cell receptor (beta chain) was sequenced for a study of cytomegalovirus exposure and HLA in healthy donors. Study at large: The 120 or so validation repertoires used a platform that matched the one used for the approximately 610 first-cohort repertoires, as a later analysis reported.

A remark on this clone: What it binds is not known.

TCRdb's table, derived via immunoSEQ multiplex PCR, lists solely in-frame clones and lacks some. The data hold about 200,000 clones, with about 81% observed a single time. Findings of the study overall: The majority of TCR sequences were rare, yet some public TCRs appeared in many donors.

The origin of this receptor is a young woman in good health and CMV-seronegative. The sequencing sample was made of PBMCs.

CDR3 protein: CASSVGGGWDDEQYF. CDR3 coding DNA: TGTGCCAGCAGCGTAGGGGGAGGGTGGGATGACGAGCAGTACTTC. The chain carries TRBV9 and TRBJ2-7; the match to TRBD2 covers 7 bases. CDR1 and CDR2 from the germline V gene are SGDLS and YYNGEE. J was trimmed by 5 bases and V by 0 bases; bases with no gene match: 8. The CDR3 runs 15 residues.